The 3 T cell receptor beta chains reported below all come from one sample, sequenced in a study of tumor-infiltrating lymphocytes in primary liver carcinoma. TCR beta cDNA came from approximately 0.55 ug total RNA, primed with a constant-region primer. It was through three nested multiplex PCR rounds of slightly modified ARM-PCR that TCR beta libraries arose. It was with TRBV1-TRBV30 forward primers and a C-beta reverse primer that the first two PCR rounds were run, at about 10 cycles each. TCRdb re-called the multiplex PCR reads through MiXCR, storing one row per CDR3 protein. The repertoire includes around 120,000 distinct CDR3 sequences, about 59% of them detected once, and 7% to 10% sits in the top ten. Unsorted bulk tissue (roughly 19-31 mg) underwent RNA and DNA co-extraction. The sequenced sample was liver tumor tissue from sampling region 1. Subset reported: tumor region T1, superior pole. Receptors originate from a woman between 55 and 75 years old with primary liver carcinoma and hepatitis B virus infection.

This clonotype was picked up a small number of times. V and J are TRBV18 and TRBJ2-3; D remains unclear. The CDR3 contains 11 residues. V shed 2 bases and J shed 4 bases, with 1 base lying between them. The germline gives CDR1 KGHSH, CDR2 LQKENI. The CDR3 DNA sequence: TGTGCCAGCTCACCAGCAGATACGCAGTATTTT. Translated, it gives CASSPADTQYF.

Remarks on this clonotype: This may be a read error: a much more frequent sequence differs by one nucleotide. The chain employs TRBV4-1 and TRBJ2-5, with D possibly matching TRBD2 (5 bases). CDR3 length: 16 amino acids. Germline V CDR1 and CDR2: MGHRA, YSYEKL. Trimming removed 0 bases at V and 4 bases at J, with 15 bases between. This CDR3 is CASSQESLASRETQYF. The DNA for the CDR3 is TGCGCCAGCAGCCAAGAGTCTCTGGCTAGCCGAGAGACCCAGTACTTC.

At least ten counts were recorded for this clonotype. This chain connects TRBV4-1 to TRBJ1-5, with no clear D. Trimming pared 1 base from V and 6 bases from J, leaving 7 bases between. This CDR3 is built from 13 residues. In germline, CDR1 is MGHRA, CDR2 YSYEKL. In nucleotides, the CDR3 is TGCGCCAGCAGCCAAGGGAGAGCTCAGCCCCAGCATTTT. This codes for CASSQGRAQPQHF.